A few counts support the clone carrying this TCR beta chain. Its target is unknown. This record belongs to a study of T cell responses to AZD1222 COVID-19 vaccine. Study results and caveats: White British donors predominated, females outnumbered males, and clonal diversity was possibly underestimated. Baseline seropositivity occurred in only a handful of AZD1222 recipients.

The table came from immunoSEQ multiplex PCR; TCRdb's copy has only in-frame clones and leaves some out. The sample records about 150,000 clones, more than 70% being singletons. Source: peripheral blood, taken on day 0 of MenACWY control vaccination. The receptor's source is an adult in good health.

The CDR3 reads CASSVTSGRGSDTQYF. CDR3 in DNA: TGTGCCAGCAGCGTCACAAGCGGGAGGGGCTCAGATACGCAGTATTTT. This chain joins TRBV9 and TRBJ2-3; TRBD2 matches 10 bases. The CDR3 is 16 residues long. Germline V CDR1 and CDR2: SGDLS, YYNGEE. J lost 4 bases, V lost 2 bases, and 7 bases had no gene match.